Listed below are T cell receptor beta chains from one sample, sequenced in a study of cytotoxic CD8 clonotypes in ibrutinib-treated CLL. TCRdb keeps only in-frame clones here, not all; method: immunoSEQ multiplex PCR. The repertoire holds roughly 150,000 clones, with about 80% as singletons. Sequencing used PBMCs, obtained after 24 months of ibrutinib treatment. The origin of the receptors is a human donor with chronic lymphocytic leukemia. Both conserved end residues are part of each CDR3. The D gene is left open where the match is weak. Clone size is shown for a subset of rows, as once, few, many or a class of expanded clone.

d_call	v_call	clone_size	j_call	cdr3_aa	cdr3_nt
.	TRBV19	once	TRBJ1-2	CATGGTSNYGYTF	TGTGCCACTGGAGGGACTTCTAACTATGGCTACACCTTC
TRBD1	TRBV13	.	TRBJ2-1	CASSSRQGHEQFF	TGTGCCAGCAGCTCAAGACAGGGCCATGAGCAGTTCTTC
.	TRBV27	.	TRBJ1-1	CASRRVNRNTEAFF	TGTGCCAGCAGGAGAGTGAATCGGAACACTGAAGCTTTCTTT
.	TRBV5-6	.	TRBJ1-6	CASRRGRGSPLHF	TGTGCCAGCAGGCGGGGCAGGGGATCACCCCTCCACTTT
TRBD1	TRBV2	.	TRBJ2-5	CASSTDRGRGETQYF	TGTGCCAGCAGTACGGACAGGGGGCGAGGGGAGACCCAGTACTTC
.	TRBV19	once	TRBJ1-2	CASTPPGFNYGYTF	TGTGCCAGTACTCCGCCAGGATTTAACTATGGCTACACCTTC
TRBD2	TRBV5-1	.	TRBJ2-3	CASSSGSSGATDTQYF	TGCGCCAGCAGCTCTGGGTCGAGCGGGGCCACAGATACGCAGTATTTT
.	TRBV5-6	.	TRBJ2-1	CASSPPAGFVYEQFF	TGTGCCAGCAGCCCTCCCGCAGGGTTCGTCTATGAGCAGTTCTTC
.	TRBV13	.	TRBJ1-2	CASSPGTGDYGYTF	TGTGCCAGCAGCCCCGGGACTGGAGATTATGGCTACACCTTC
.	TRBV2	few	TRBJ1-5	CASSQDRNNQPQHF	TGTGCCAGCAGTCAAGACAGGAACAATCAGCCCCAGCATTTT
TRBD1	TRBV5-6	once	TRBJ1-1	CASRSDRGVVNTEAFF	TGTGCCAGCAGGAGCGACAGGGGGGTAGTAAACACTGAAGCTTTCTTT
TRBD1	TRBV19	.	TRBJ1-1	CASSSQGPTEAFF	TGTGCCAGTAGTTCACAGGGGCCAACTGAAGCTTTCTTT
.	TRBV7-2	.	TRBJ2-7	CASSLVSGYEQYF	TGTGCCAGCAGCTTAGTTTCAGGGTACGAGCAGTACTTC
.	TRBV28	.	TRBJ2-5	CASISRGRETQYF	TGTGCCAGCATATCGAGGGGACGAGAGACCCAGTACTTC
TRBD2	TRBV11-3	.	TRBJ2-1	CASSRRASGASNEQFF	TGTGCCAGCAGCCGAAGGGCTAGCGGGGCTTCCAATGAGCAGTTCTTC
.	TRBV4-2	few	TRBJ1-2	CASSQEKGPVYGYTF	TGTGCCAGCAGCCAAGAAAAAGGGCCAGTCTATGGCTACACCTTC
.	TRBV18	.	TRBJ2-4	CASSVDHLPLPYF	TGTGCCAGCTCAGTGGACCACTTGCCGCTCCCGTACTTC
TRBD1	TRBV2	.	TRBJ2-5	CASLGQGLYQETQYF	TGTGCCAGCCTGGGACAGGGATTATACCAAGAGACCCAGTACTTC
.	TRBV10-2	few	TRBJ1-1	CASSELGGLDTEAFF	TGCGCCAGCAGTGAGTTGGGGGGCTTGGACACTGAAGCTTTCTTT
.	TRBV6-4	.	TRBJ1-5	CASSPSGVVHQPQHF	TGTGCCAGCAGCCCATCCGGGGTTGTACATCAGCCCCAGCATTTT
.	TRBV19	.	TRBJ2-1	CASRWETRGGEQFF	TGTGCCAGTAGATGGGAGACGCGAGGGGGTGAGCAGTTCTTC
.	TRBV27	.	TRBJ2-1	CASSLTGLPVEQFF	TGTGCCAGCAGTTTGACGGGACTCCCGGTGGAGCAGTTCTTC
.	TRBV18	.	TRBJ1-2	CASSPPWLANYGYTF	TGTGCCAGCTCACCACCGTGGTTAGCTAACTATGGCTACACCTTC
.	TRBV19	.	TRBJ1-4	CASSIRSGTNEKLFF	TGTGCCAGTAGTATCCGGTCAGGCACTAATGAAAAACTGTTTTTT
.	TRBV29-1	.	TRBJ1-4	CTAGARGEKLFF	TGCACGGCCGGCGCCAGAGGTGAAAAACTGTTTTTT
.	TRBV29-1	.	TRBJ1-2	CSVEEKRRVYGYTF	TGCAGCGTTGAAGAAAAAAGGCGGGTCTATGGCTACACCTTC
.	TRBV6-1	.	TRBJ2-5	CASTPGPDLETQYF	TGTGCCAGCACCCCCGGGCCCGATTTGGAGACCCAGTACTTC
.	TRBV7-9	.	TRBJ1-1	CASSPNDRLNTEAFF	TGTGCCAGCAGCCCAAACGACAGGCTGAACACTGAAGCTTTCTTT
.	TRBV9	.	TRBJ2-3	CASSVAGGRTQYF	TGTGCCAGCAGCGTAGCTGGGGGGCGTACGCAGTATTTT
TRBD1	TRBV7-9	.	TRBJ2-3	CASSLGDRQGDTQYF	TGTGCCAGCAGCTTAGGGGACAGGCAGGGAGATACGCAGTATTTT
.	TRBV28	.	TRBJ1-1	CASSSRPTGTPNTEAFF	TGTGCCAGCAGCAGCCGACCAACCGGGACACCGAACACTGAAGCTTTCTTT
TRBD1	TRBV7-2	.	TRBJ1-5	CASSSGQGRWGNQPQHF	TGTGCCAGCAGCTCCGGACAGGGCCGTTGGGGTAATCAGCCCCAGCATTTT
TRBD1	TRBV6-1	.	TRBJ1-4	CASSETGGRGEKLFF	TGTGCCAGCAGTGAGACAGGGGGCCGGGGGGAAAAACTGTTTTTT
.	TRBV11-2	.	TRBJ2-1	CASSLGPKRGEQFF	TGTGCCAGCAGCTTGGGTCCTAAACGGGGTGAGCAGTTCTTC
.	TRBV5-1	once	TRBJ1-2	CASSRTDSNYGYTF	TGCGCCAGCAGCCGAACCGACAGTAACTATGGCTACACCTTC
.	TRBV5-5	.	TRBJ1-2	CASSLRRDGYTF	TGTGCCAGCAGCTTGAGGAGGGATGGCTACACCTTC
.	TRBV28	.	TRBJ2-6	CASSRLDASGANVLTF	TGTGCCAGCAGCCGCCTTGATGCCTCTGGGGCCAACGTCCTGACTTTC
TRBD1	TRBV5-1	.	TRBJ2-2	CASSLERVQGYTGELFF	TGCGCCAGCAGCCTAGAACGCGTACAGGGGTACACCGGGGAGCTGTTTTTT
.	TRBV6-5	.	TRBJ2-7	CASKSRGWSYEQYF	TGTGCCAGCAAGAGTCGGGGATGGTCCTACGAGCAGTACTTC
.	TRBV19	.	TRBJ2-7	CATRVGGAYEQYF	TGTGCCACCCGTGTGGGCGGGGCCTACGAGCAGTACTTC
.	TRBV29-1	.	TRBJ1-2	CSVEATGSTVGGYGYTF	TGCAGCGTTGAAGCTACCGGGTCCACCGTCGGCGGCTATGGCTACACCTTC
TRBD1	TRBV4-2	.	TRBJ1-1	CASSPGSGTGFEAFF	TGTGCCAGCAGCCCGGGATCCGGGACAGGCTTTGAAGCTTTCTTT
.	TRBV29-1	once	TRBJ2-7	CSVGTRGGLGVYEQYF	TGCAGCGTTGGAACCAGGGGGGGACTAGGGGTGTACGAGCAGTACTTC
.	TRBV19	.	TRBJ2-1	CASRAGLQGPGNEQFF	TGTGCCAGTAGGGCAGGACTACAGGGTCCGGGGAATGAGCAGTTCTTC
.	TRBV18	.	TRBJ1-2	CASSPPARESGGYTF	TGTGCCAGCTCACCACCGGCCAGGGAGTCGGGTGGCTACACCTTC
.	TRBV20-1	.	TRBJ1-2	CSTFNYGYTF	TGCAGTACCTTTAACTATGGCTACACCTTC
.	TRBV5-1	.	TRBJ2-2	CASSLAGVAGELFF	TGCGCCAGCAGCTTGGCAGGGGTCGCCGGGGAGCTGTTTTTT
TRBD1	TRBV27	once	TRBJ2-2	CASSPLQGVDTGELFF	TGTGCCAGCAGTCCCCTCCAGGGGGTGGACACCGGGGAGCTGTTTTTT
TRBD1	TRBV30	.	TRBJ1-1	CAWGGQGMNTEAFF	TGTGCCTGGGGTGGACAGGGCATGAACACTGAAGCTTTCTTT
TRBD1	TRBV10-3	.	TRBJ2-7	CAISEWGQFYEQYF	TGTGCCATCAGTGAGTGGGGACAGTTCTACGAGCAGTACTTC
.	TRBV18	.	TRBJ1-3	CASSLNRDPGNTIYF	TGTGCCAGCTCACTCAACAGGGATCCTGGAAACACCATATATTTT
.	TRBV25-1	.	TRBJ1-2	CASSGSSGYGYTF	TGTGCCAGCAGTGGATCCTCAGGCTATGGCTACACCTTC
.	TRBV5-4	.	TRBJ1-1	CASSLSQNTEAFF	TGTGCCAGCAGCTTGAGTCAGAACACTGAAGCTTTCTTT
.	TRBV7-3	.	TRBJ2-1	CASSFQFSSTSESSYNEQFF	TGTGCCAGCAGCTTCCAGTTTAGCTCTACTTCGGAGAGCTCCTACAATGAGCAGTTCTTC
.	TRBV19	.	TRBJ2-2	CASSIDAKPNTGELFF	TGTGCCAGTAGTATAGACGCCAAACCGAACACCGGGGAGCTGTTTTTT
TRBD1	TRBV10-3	.	TRBJ1-4	CATAVGTGGEKLFF	TGTGCCACGGCGGTTGGGACAGGGGGGGAAAAACTGTTTTTT
.	TRBV6-5	.	TRBJ2-3	CASSYSAYSTDTQYF	TGTGCCAGCAGTTACTCAGCATACAGCACAGATACGCAGTATTTT
.	TRBV27	.	TRBJ2-6	CASSVGTVRANVLTF	TGTGCCAGCAGTGTAGGTACAGTGCGTGCCAACGTCCTGACTTTC
.	TRBV6-1	.	TRBJ1-2	CASSDGNNYGYTF	TGTGCCAGCAGTGATGGCAATAACTATGGCTACACCTTC
.	TRBV11-2	few	TRBJ2-7	CASSSSGLYEQYF	TGTGCCAGCAGCTCCTCAGGCCTGTACGAGCAGTACTTC